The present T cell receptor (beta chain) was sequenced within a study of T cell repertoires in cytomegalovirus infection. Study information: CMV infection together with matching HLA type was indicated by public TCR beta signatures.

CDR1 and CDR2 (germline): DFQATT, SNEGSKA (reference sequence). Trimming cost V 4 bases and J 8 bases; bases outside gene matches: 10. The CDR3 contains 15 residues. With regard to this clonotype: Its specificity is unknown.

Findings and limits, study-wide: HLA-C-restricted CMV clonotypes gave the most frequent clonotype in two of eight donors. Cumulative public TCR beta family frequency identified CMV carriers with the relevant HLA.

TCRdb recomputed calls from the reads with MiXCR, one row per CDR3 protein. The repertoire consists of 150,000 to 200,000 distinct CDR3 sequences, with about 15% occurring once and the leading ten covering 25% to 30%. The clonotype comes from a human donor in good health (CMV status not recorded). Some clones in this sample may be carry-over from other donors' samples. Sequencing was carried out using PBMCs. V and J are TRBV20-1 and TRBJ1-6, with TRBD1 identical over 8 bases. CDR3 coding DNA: TGCAGTGCTAAAGCCTGGGACAGGCAAGATTCACCCCTCCACTTT. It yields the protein CSAKAWDRQDSPLHF.